The 5 T cell receptor beta chains below all came from one sample that was sequenced in a study of CXCR3-negative and CXCR3-positive naive CD8 T cells. The authors prepared UMI-labeled TRB cDNA libraries by 5' RACE. TCRdb reanalyzed the 5' RACE reads, giving one entry per CDR3 protein sequence and no DNA. The sample table includes about 43,000 distinct CDR3 sequences. The sample consisted of memory CD8+ T cells from blood. The receptors stem from a human donor in good health. Some clones in this sample may be carry-over from other donors' samples.

The chain has TRBV29-1 and TRBJ2-1. The CDR3 is made up of 13 amino acids. Germline values: CDR1 SQVTM, CDR2 ANQGSEA. The CDR3 sequence: CSVEVGNYNEQFF.

This sequence joins TRBV6-4 and TRBJ1-6; TCRdb designates TRBD1, a call that cannot be tested without DNA. In germline, CDR1 is MRHNA, CDR2 SNTAGT. The CDR3 covers 17 residues. CDR3 sequence reads: CASSDPFGQGRNSPLHF.

CDR3 region: CASSSIRDSATYEQYF. The chain couples TRBV28 to TRBJ2-7; as DNA is missing, the TRBD1 call by TCRdb cannot be tested. This CDR3 is built from 16 residues. Germline lookup yields CDR1 MDHEN and CDR2 SYDVKM.

This chain joins TRBV6-4 and TRBJ2-2. This CDR3 region has 14 residues. Germline V gene lookup returns CDR1 MRHNA and CDR2 SNTAGT. CDR3 protein: CASSDEVAAGELFF.

Judged by frequency, this clonotype is large. This chain joins TRBV6-4 and TRBJ2-1; TCRdb calls TRBD2, which cannot be checked without DNA. The germline CDR1 and CDR2 sequences are MRHNA and SNTAGT. This CDR3 region has 13 residues. CDR3 loop: CASSGGAHNEQFF.